This TCR beta chain was found in a study of vaccination and CD4 T cells after COVID-19. At the Johns Hopkins FTIC core, DNA taken from cultured CD4+ T cells was sequenced by way of the Oncomine TCR Beta short-read assay. TCRdb re-analysed the PCR reads in MiXCR, keeping a single row per CDR3 protein. Among about 26,000 distinct CDR3 sequences listed, 50% were seen once. CDR1 and CDR2 (germline): MNHEY, SMNVEV (reference sequence). The CDR3 runs 15 residues. The ends were cut back, 2 bases at V and 3 bases at J, with 14 bases in the middle. Sample treatment: roughly 10-day PBMC culture with coronavirus spike peptide pools or control peptides (ViraFEST assay). This clonotype was seen a few times. Its matching antigen is unknown.

Sample: CD4+ T cells from blood, cultured in vitro, taken before SARS-CoV-2 vaccination. The gene calls are TRBV27 and TRBJ2-7, with D possibly matching TRBD2 (6 bases). The receptor was isolated from a human donor who received a COVID-19 vaccine. The CDR3 region is CASSLREGLDYEQYF. The CDR3 DNA reads TGTGCCAGCAGTTTAAGAGAGGGACTGGACTACGAGCAGTACTTC.